A single sample is the source of the 24 T cell receptor beta chains below, sequenced in a study of graft-versus-host responses after intestinal transplantation. No antigens are known for them. Here immunoSEQ multiplex PCR was the method, and the copy in TCRdb shows in-frame clones only, minus some. The data hold about 84,000 clones, with roughly 90% observed a single time. Sequenced material: unstimulated CD4+ T cells sorted from spleen or lymph node cells, taken before transplant. These receptors came from a human donor who was the organ donor for an intestinal transplant.

This clone was found a few times. This chain joins TRBV29-1 and TRBJ2-2; possibly TRBD2 for D (5 bases). The CDR3 covers 13 residues. Germline V gives CDR1 SQVTM, CDR2 ANQGSEA. Trimming removed 6 bases at V and 6 bases at J, with 14 bases between. The CDR3 DNA follows: TGCAGCGTCCGAAGCGGACGGGCCGGGGAGCTGTTTTTT. Its protein product is CSVRSGRAGELFF.

The chain carries TRBV25-1 and TRBJ1-6; D perhaps matches TRBD1 (5 bases). Trimming shortened V by 3 bases and J by 6 bases, and 9 bases separated the two germline ends. Germline V gives CDR1 MGHDK, CDR2 SYGVNS. This CDR3 spans 14 amino acids. Here the CDR3 reads CASSEGGANSPLHF. The CDR3, as DNA: TGTGCCAGCAGTGAGGGAGGGGCTAATTCACCCCTCCACTTT.

This chain connects TRBV5-1 to TRBJ2-5; the D gene is possibly TRBD1 (6 bases). The CDR3 sequence is 15 residues long. Trimming stripped 5 bases from V and 6 bases from J, with 20 bases between. Germline V gene data show CDR1 as SGHRS and CDR2 as YFSETQ. This chain's CDR3 is CASSFREKGHQTQYF. The CDR3 region has the DNA TGCGCCAGCAGTTTTAGGGAAAAGGGACATCAGACCCAGTACTTC.

DNA for the CDR3: TGTGCCAGCAGACGACCCGTTGAGGGGAACACTGAAGCTTTCTTT. This encodes CASRRPVEGNTEAFF. The chain combines TRBV6-1 with TRBJ1-1; D unclear. The germline V and J ends were trimmed by 6 bases and 1 base, with 15 bases remaining between them. The CDR3 runs to 15 residues. The germline V gene has CDR1 MNHNS and CDR2 SASEGT.

The chain is built from TRBV30 and TRBJ1-5; perhaps TRBD1 as D (5 bases). Deletions cut 4 bases from V and 0 bases from J, with 13 bases between. CDR3 length: 15 amino acids. Germline CDR1 GTSNPN, CDR2 SVGIG (reference sequence). The CDR3 is CAWIQATGSNQPQHF. In DNA form, the CDR3 reads TGTGCCTGGATACAGGCGACCGGTAGCAATCAGCCCCAGCATTTT.

The chain has TRBV30 and TRBJ2-1; possible D gene TRBD1, 7 bases. Per germline, CDR1 GTSNPN and CDR2 SVGIG (reference sequence). The V gene lost 0 bases and the J gene lost 8 bases, with 17 bases spanning the gap. The CDR3 runs to 15 residues. CDR3 nucleotide sequence: TGTGCCTGGAGTGTACTTGGAGGGGGCAACGATGAGCAGTTCTTC. Protein product: CAWSVLGGGNDEQFF.

This rearrangement joins TRBV14 to TRBJ1-2; 9 nucleotides align to TRBD1. After removal of 4 bases from V and 3 bases from J, the junction contained 12 bases not matched to a gene. From germline, CDR1 is SGHDN and CDR2 FVKESK. The CDR3 extends over 17 amino acids. The CDR3 here is CASSPRIEDRGDYGYTF. Here the CDR3 DNA reads TGTGCCAGCAGCCCCCGAATCGAGGACAGGGGAGACTATGGCTACACCTTC. Full variable domain (remainder filled in from reference TRBV14 and TRBJ1-2): EAGVTQFPSHSVIEKGQTVTLRCDPISGHDNLYWYRRVMGKEIKFLLHFVKESKQDESGMPNNRFLAERTGGTYSTLKVQPAELEDSGVYFCASSPRIEDRGDYGYTFGSGTRLTVV.

The chain recombines TRBV19 with TRBJ2-3; TRBD1 aligns across 9 bases. Germline trimming cut 6 bases from V and 3 bases from J; bases unmatched to any gene: 4. The germline CDR1 and CDR2 sequences are LNHDA and SQIVND (reference sequence). This CDR3 spans 14 amino acids. CDR3 DNA sequence: TGTGCCAGTAGGAGGGACAGGGCGACAGATACGCAGTATTTT. Residues: CASRRDRATDTQYF. The full variable domain, in which reference TRBV19 and TRBJ2-3 provide the parts outside the CDR3, is DGGITQSPKYLFRKEGQNVTLSCEQNLNHDAMYWYRQDPGQGLRLIYYSQIVNDFQKGDIAEGYSVSREKKESFPLTVTSAQKNPTAFYLCASRRDRATDTQYFGPGTRLTVL.

V gene TRBV7-6 combines with J gene TRBJ2-7; the match to TRBD1 covers 7 bases. CDR3 length: 15 residues. Trimming took 2 bases from V and 3 from J; bases not matched to a gene: 7. Germline V lookup: CDR1 SGHVS, CDR2 FNYEAQ. CDR3 loop: CASSLTSAGGYEQYF. The CDR3 region has the DNA TGTGCCAGCAGCTTAACTTCCGCAGGGGGCTACGAGCAGTACTTC.

The chain couples TRBV19 to TRBJ1-1; no firm D call. V was shortened by 3 bases and J by 0 bases, with 8 bases between the two germline ends. The CDR3 totals 14 residues. Germline values: CDR1 LNHDA, CDR2 SQIVND (reference sequence). The CDR3 region has the DNA TGTGCCAGTAGTATTCAGGCCATGAACACTGAAGCTTTCTTT. This translates into CASSIQAMNTEAFF.

Only one count was recorded for this clone. This chain uses TRBV5-1 with TRBJ1-1; D is unresolved. Germline V lookup: CDR1 SGHRS, CDR2 YFSETQ. The V and J ends lost 3 bases and 4 bases respectively, with 10 bases between them. This CDR3 comprises 13 residues. The CDR3 nucleotides are TGCGCCAGCAGCTCAATCCGGGGCACTGAAGCTTTCTTT. Its translation: CASSSIRGTEAFF.

This chain joins TRBV15 and TRBJ2-1; 15 nucleotides align to TRBD2. With V trimmed by 5 bases and J by 7 bases, 18 bases remained unmatched. The CDR3 has 20 amino acids. Germline CDR1 is LNHNV and CDR2 is YYDKDF (reference sequence). The DNA for the CDR3 is TGTGCCACCAGCGCCCTTCTCCGGACTAGCGGGGGGGCCAGACTGAATGAGCAGTTCTTC. Translated: CATSALLRTSGGARLNEQFF.

V is TRBV6-1 and J is TRBJ2-4, with 7 bases matching TRBD1. The CDR3 is made up of 14 amino acids. After removal of 6 bases from V and 7 bases from J, the junction contained 9 bases not matched to a gene. Germline CDR1 reads MNHNS; CDR2 reads SASEGT. CDR3 protein: CASSSGTADNIQYF. The DNA of the CDR3 is TGTGCCAGCAGCTCCGGGACAGCGGATAACATTCAGTACTTC.

This sequence joins TRBV5-6 and TRBJ2-5; 10 positions match TRBD2. With 4 bases clipped from V and 7 bases from J, the junction kept 10 bases outside the gene matches. This CDR3 has 15 residues. From germline, CDR1 is SGHDT and CDR2 YYEEEE. The CDR3 DNA reads TGTGCCAGCAGCCCGTTCAGCGGGGGGGCAGGGACCCAGTACTTC. This encodes CASSPFSGGAGTQYF.

The chain employs TRBV5-4 and TRBJ2-1; D perhaps matches TRBD2 (6 bases). V lost 4 bases to trimming and J lost 7 bases, with 18 bases between them. The CDR3 loop spans 15 amino acids. The germline V gene encodes CDR1 SGHNT and CDR2 YYREEE (reference sequence). DNA of the CDR3: TGTGCCAGCAGCCGCAACGGGGCGGCGGGAAATGAGCAGTTCTTC. It encodes CASSRNGAAGNEQFF.

The chain combines TRBV29-1 with TRBJ1-4; weak D call: TRBD1 (6 bases). Deletions cut 5 bases from V and 7 bases from J, with 14 bases between. The CDR3 has 13 residues. Germline V gives CDR1 SQVTM, CDR2 ANQGSEA. The CDR3 region is CSVSGGRAEKLFF. CDR3 coding DNA: TGCAGCGTTTCCGGGGGGCGCGCTGAAAAACTGTTTTTT. The full variable domain, with the rest looked up from reference TRBV29-1 and TRBJ1-4, is SAVISQKPSRDICQRGTSLTIQCQVDSQVTMMFWYRQQPGQSLTLIATANQGSEATYESGFVIDKFPISRPNLTFSTLTVSNMSPEDSSIYLCSVSGGRAEKLFFGSGTQLSVL.

This clone came up once. J is TRBJ1-2 and V is TRBV11-2; D is ambiguous. CDR3 length: 14 amino acids. Germline V lookup: CDR1 SGHAT, CDR2 FQNNGV. V dropped 6 bases and J dropped 5 bases, with 16 bases sitting between them. As DNA, the CDR3 is TGTGCCAGCAGGATCGGATCCTCGGGATATGGCTACACCTTC. It is translated as CASRIGSSGYGYTF.

In its sample, this clone was seen once. This chain joins TRBV6-9 and TRBJ1-2, with D possibly being TRBD1 (6 bases). V lost 9 bases, J lost 1 base, and 18 bases lay in between. This CDR3 region has 15 residues. Germline V gives CDR1 MNHGY, CDR2 SVAAGI. CDR3 in amino acids: CARAGQGRLNYGYTF. The CDR3 nucleotides are TGTGCCAGGGCGGGTCAGGGGCGACTTAACTATGGCTACACCTTC.

The rearrangement joins TRBV7-6 to TRBJ1-2; D gene ambiguous. Germline CDR1 reads SGHVS; CDR2 reads FNYEAQ. The CDR3 length is 14 residues. Trimming pared 7 bases from V and 8 bases from J, leaving 20 bases between. Here the CDR3 reads CASTPGPRGPGYTF. In nucleotides, the CDR3 is TGTGCCAGCACCCCCGGCCCCCGGGGTCCGGGCTACACCTTC.

For the CDR3, the DNA is TGTGCCAGAAGCCAACAACCAGAGAACACTGAAGCTTTCTTT. It is translated as CARSQQPENTEAFF. V gene TRBV5-3 combines with J gene TRBJ1-1, with D hard to call. TRBV5-3 is an open reading frame, and its role is uncertain. This CDR3 is built from 14 residues. Trimming took off 4 bases at V and 1 base at J, with 11 bases between the two ends.

The rearrangement links TRBV5-1 to TRBJ2-7; D is undetermined. Trimming took off 1 base at V and 4 bases at J, with 9 bases between the two ends. There are 13 residues in the CDR3. Germline V gene sequence: CDR1 SGHRS, CDR2 YFSETQ. The chain's CDR3 is CASSLLESYEQYF. CDR3 nucleotides: TGCGCCAGCAGCTTGCTTGAGTCTTACGAGCAGTACTTC.

The CDR3 sequence: CASNSVLAKNIQYF. The CDR3 DNA follows: TGTGCCAGCAATTCGGTATTAGCCAAAAACATTCAGTACTTC. The V and J genes are TRBV2 and TRBJ2-4; no reliable D call. The length of the CDR3 is 14 residues. Germline-derived CDR1 and CDR2 are SNHLY and FYNNEI. Trimming left V 7 bases short and J 0 bases short, with 10 bases between.

The genes are TRBV19 and TRBJ1-2; 7 bases map to TRBD1. V dropped 4 bases and J dropped 4; count of bases not matched to a gene: 6. Germline V gene data show CDR1 as LNHDA and CDR2 as SQIVND (reference sequence). This CDR3 spans 14 amino acids. DNA of the CDR3: TGTGCCAGTAGTACGGGGGACAGCAGCTATGGCTACACCTTC. This encodes CASSTGDSSYGYTF.

The V and J genes are TRBV19 and TRBJ2-3; TRBD1 matches at 7 bases. V was pared by 6 bases and J by 2 bases, with 8 bases of the junction left unmatched. Germline-derived CDR1 and CDR2 are LNHDA and SQIVND (reference sequence). CDR3 length equals 15 residues. The CDR3, as DNA: TGTGCCAGTAGGAGGACCGGGACAGCCACAGATACGCAGTATTTT. Translating it yields CASRRTGTATDTQYF.